Each of the 25 T cell receptor beta chains below was sequenced from the same sample in a study of CD8+CD57+ T cells in acquired aplastic anemia (dated by TCRdb to 2016 to 2019). Data came from an Illumina HiSeq 2000. Profiling of TCR beta VDJ combinations and CDR3 sequences used genomic DNA as the template. TCRdb applied fastp at Q25 and MiXCR to the public reads, then kept only in-frame beta chains. Each entry is one CDR3 protein sequence, shown with its most common DNA and genes. This sample holds about 170,000 distinct CDR3 sequences; just under 45% were observed only once. About 1.1% of the sample comes from the top ten. Sequencing was performed on sorted CD4+, CD8+, or CD8+CD57+ T cells (not recorded which) from PBMCs. Source of these receptors: a human donor in good health.

This clonotype was seen a few times. The chain couples TRBV6-2 or TRBV6-3 to TRBJ2-3; the match to TRBD2 covers 14 bases. Germline V gene lookup returns CDR1 MNHEY and CDR2 SVGEGT. The CDR3 length is 18 residues. The V gene end was trimmed by 0 bases and the J gene end by 7 bases; junction bases not matched to a gene: 9. CDR3 amino acids: CASSYSGLAGARANTQYF. In DNA form, the CDR3 reads TGTGCCAGCAGTTACTCGGGACTAGCGGGGGCCCGGGCGAATACGCAGTATTTT.

This clonotype came up many times. The chain employs TRBV11-3 and TRBJ2-3; unclear D gene. The germline V gene encodes CDR1 SGHNT and CDR2 YENEEA. Trimming shortened V by 3 bases and J by 3 bases, and 4 bases separated the two germline ends. CDR3 length: 12 residues. The CDR3 protein is CASSFETDTQYF. CDR3 coding DNA: TGTGCCAGCAGCTTTGAAACAGATACGCAGTATTTT. The variable domain in full, with the rest retrieved from reference TRBV11-3 and TRBJ2-3, is EAGVVQSPRYKIIEKKQPVAFWCNPISGHNTLYWYLQNLGQGPELLIRYENEEAVDDSQLPKDRFSAERLKGVDSTLKIQPAELGDSAVYLCASSFETDTQYFGPGTRLTVL.

This sequence joins TRBV19 and TRBJ1-2; TRBD1 matches at 7 bases. The CDR3 has 14 amino acids. CDR1 and CDR2 (germline): LNHDA, SQIVND (reference sequence). With V trimmed by 6 bases and J by 2 bases, 6 bases remained unmatched. This CDR3 reads CASRPQTGNYGYTF. For the CDR3, the DNA is TGTGCCAGTAGGCCTCAGACAGGGAACTATGGCTACACCTTC.

On this clonotype: This likely comes from a read error, as the CDR3 has no conserved phenylalanine or tryptophan at its end. It is unclear where the CDR3 begins or ends on the DNA, so no DNA is shown, and the CDR3 is as TCRdb lists it. The chain employs TRBV29-1 and TRBJ1-3; the D call in the table, TRBD1, was not verified against the DNA. The CDR3 spans 8 amino acids, including both terminal residues. CDR1 and CDR2 (germline): SQVTM, ANQGSEA. The chain's CDR3 is CSVTQGGA.

This clonotype turned up a few times. The gene calls are TRBV11-2 and TRBJ2-2; 8 bases line up with TRBD1. V was clipped by 4 bases and J by 2 bases; unmatched bases: 6. Germline V gene lookup returns CDR1 SGHAT and CDR2 FQNNGV. The CDR3 contains 16 residues. This chain's CDR3 is CASSSKDRGNTGELFF. In nucleotides, the CDR3 is TGTGCCAGCAGCTCAAAAGACAGGGGCAACACCGGGGAGCTGTTTTTT.

This clonotype has ten or more counts. V and J are TRBV4-1 and TRBJ2-7; D is unresolved. V lost 1 base, J lost 2 bases, and 12 bases lay in between. The CDR3 is made up of 15 amino acids. From germline, CDR1 is MGHRA and CDR2 YSYEKL. CDR3 in amino acids: CASSQARAPTYEQYF. CDR3 coding DNA: TGCGCCAGCAGCCAAGCTCGGGCTCCGACCTACGAGCAGTACTTC.

The chain carries TRBV29-1 and TRBJ1-1; 7 bases are shared with TRBD1. The CDR3 is 13 residues long. V gave up 4 bases and J gave up 0 bases; unmatched junction bases: 2. Germline assignment: CDR1 SQVTM and CDR2 ANQGSEA. The CDR3 sequence: CSVGQGLNTEAFF. Written as DNA, the CDR3 is TGCAGCGTTGGACAGGGCCTGAACACTGAAGCTTTCTTT.

V and J are TRBV28 and TRBJ1-2; no reliable D call. The V gene's germline CDR1 is MDHEN and CDR2 SYDVKM. The CDR3 contains 15 residues. Deletions cut 5 bases from V and 4 bases from J, with 17 bases between. The CDR3 region is CASSAGSEASYGYTF. CDR3 nucleotides: TGTGCCAGCAGTGCCGGGTCAGAAGCGTCCTATGGCTACACCTTC.

V usage is TRBV10-3 and J usage is TRBJ1-6; 9 bases agree with TRBD1. The CDR3 is made up of 17 amino acids. CDR1 and CDR2 (germline): ENHRY, SYGVKD. The trim removed 0 bases at V and 10 bases at J, leaving 10 bases unmatched. CDR3 sequence reads: CAISESRTGEFGSPLHF. The CDR3 DNA follows: TGTGCCATCAGTGAGTCCCGGACAGGGGAGTTTGGGTCACCCCTCCACTTT.

This chain connects TRBV5-1 to TRBJ2-7, with 10 bases fitting TRBD2. J gave up 1 base and V 0 bases, and 4 bases lay outside the gene matches. The CDR3 is made up of 16 amino acids. Germline CDR1 is SGHRS and CDR2 is YFSETQ. The CDR3 protein is CASSLALAGASYEQYF. The CDR3 DNA reads TGCGCCAGCAGCTTGGCGCTAGCGGGAGCATCCTACGAGCAGTACTTC.

In its sample, this clonotype was seen a few times. This chain joins TRBV10-3 and TRBJ2-2; TRBD2 matches at 12 bases. The ends lost 9 bases at V and 0 bases at J; junction bases unmatched: 11. Germline V gene lookup returns CDR1 ENHRY and CDR2 SYGVKD. The CDR3 runs to 18 residues. CDR3 DNA sequence: TGTGCCATTTCTCCCGGGACTAGCGGGTTTCCGAACACCGGGGAGCTGTTTTTT. Its protein product is CAISPGTSGFPNTGELFF.

The V gene is TRBV29-1, the J gene TRBJ1-1, with D unclear. Germline-derived CDR1 and CDR2 are SQVTM and ANQGSEA. Deletions cut 0 bases from V and 8 bases from J, with 13 bases between. The CDR3 covers 13 residues. This chain's CDR3 is CSVEEHIGVEAFF. The CDR3, as DNA: TGCAGCGTTGAAGAGCACATTGGTGTCGAAGCTTTCTTT.

Ten or more counts support this clonotype. The chain carries TRBV5-1 and TRBJ2-1, with TRBD2 matching 14 bases. The CDR3 runs to 15 residues. Germline V gene data show CDR1 as SGHRS and CDR2 as YFSETQ. Germline trimming cut 4 bases from V and 5 bases from J; bases unmatched to any gene: 2. The CDR3 is CASSKGLAGDNEQFF. As DNA, the CDR3 is TGCGCCAGCAGCAAGGGACTAGCGGGAGACAATGAGCAGTTCTTC.

This chain links TRBV2 with TRBJ1-1; D is ambiguous. V was pared by 5 bases and J by 1 base, with 11 bases between. The CDR3 contains 14 residues. Germline lookup yields CDR1 SNHLY and CDR2 FYNNEI. The DNA for the CDR3 is TGTGCCAGCAGTTCGGGGTCCGGGAACACTGAAGCTTTCTTT. This translates into CASSSGSGNTEAFF.

The chain has TRBV7-2 and TRBJ2-5; D is uncertain. Germline loops: CDR1 SGHTA, CDR2 FQGNSA. This CDR3 spans 14 amino acids. V shed 1 base and J shed 0 bases, with 6 bases lying between them. The DNA for the CDR3 is TGTGCCAGCAGCTTAGTTCCGTACCAAGAGACCCAGTACTTC. This gives the protein CASSLVPYQETQYF.

V is TRBV7-2 and J is TRBJ2-7; D may correspond to TRBD1 or TRBD2 (7 bases each). Germline V gene sequence: CDR1 SGHTA, CDR2 FQGNSA. With 1 base removed from V and 6 bases from J, the gap between germline ends came to 13 bases. This CDR3 region has 14 residues. The CDR3 DNA sequence: TGTGCCAGCAGCTTAGAATCAGGGGGGGTCGAGCAGTACTTC. Amino acids: CASSLESGGVEQYF.

There are many counts of this clonotype. The chain couples TRBV6-5 to TRBJ2-1; 10 bases agree with TRBD2. Germline CDR1 and CDR2: MNHEY and SVGAGI. The CDR3 is 15 amino acids. J was trimmed by 8 bases and V by 1 base; bases with no gene match: 5. The CDR3 here is CASSYWASGGDEQFF. CDR3 DNA: TGTGCCAGCAGTTACTGGGCTAGCGGGGGTGATGAGCAGTTCTTC.

The table lists this clonotype with many counts. This chain connects TRBV9 to TRBJ2-2; D unclear. V lost 4 bases, J lost 7 bases, and 8 bases lay in between. This CDR3 spans 12 amino acids. CDR1 SGDLS and CDR2 YYNGEE come from the germline V gene. CDR3 DNA sequence: TGTGCCAGCAGCTCTCAGTACGGGGAGCTGTTTTTT. As protein: CASSSQYGELFF.

This clonotype was detected ten times or more. CDR3 loop: CASSLAAGSSPLHF. The CDR3 DNA follows: TGTGCCAGCAGCTTAGCGGCAGGGTCTTCACCCCTCCACTTT. The chain couples TRBV7-6 to TRBJ1-6; a possible D gene is TRBD1 (5 bases). Germline CDR1 SGHVS, CDR2 FNYEAQ. Trimming pared 0 bases from V and 9 bases from J, leaving 9 bases between. This CDR3 spans 14 amino acids.

CDR3 sequence reads: CASSRDVYEQYF. In DNA form, the CDR3 reads TGTGCCAGCAGTAGGGACGTCTACGAGCAGTACTTC. The gene calls are TRBV12-3 or TRBV12-4 and TRBJ2-7; tentatively, D is TRBD1 or TRBD2 (5 bases each). The length of the CDR3 is 12 residues. The V end was cut by 5 bases, the J end by 3 bases, with 8 bases between.

Details on this clonotype: A much more abundant neighbour one base away suggests this may be a read error. The final CDR3 position lacks the conserved phenylalanine or tryptophan, pointing to a likely read error. The rearrangement joins TRBV5-6 to TRBJ1-1; D ambiguous. V was shortened by 0 bases and J by 3 bases, with 12 bases between the two germline ends. CDR3 length: 15 amino acids. The germline V gene has CDR1 SGHDT and CDR2 YYEEEE. The CDR3 loop reads CASSLVGISYTEAFL. The DNA for the CDR3 is TGTGCCAGCAGCTTGGTGGGCATCTCTTACACTGAAGCTTTCCTT.

The chain combines TRBV14 with TRBJ1-1; 8 nucleotides line up with TRBD1. The CDR3 runs 13 residues. From germline, CDR1 is SGHDN and CDR2 FVKESK. V shed 4 bases, J shed 10 bases, and the junction held 8 bases outside the gene matches. As DNA, the CDR3 is TGTGCCAGCAGCCCTGGACAGGGAAGGGGAGCTTTCTTT. Translation gives CASSPGQGRGAFF.

At least ten counts were recorded for this clonotype. This chain links TRBV6-5 with TRBJ2-7, with D unresolved. The germline V gene encodes CDR1 MNHEY and CDR2 SVGAGI. This CDR3 has 13 amino acids. The V gene lost 0 bases and the J gene lost 2 bases, with 5 bases spanning the gap. The CDR3 loop is CASSYSGPYEQYF. CDR3 sequence (DNA): TGTGCCAGCAGTTACTCCGGTCCCTACGAGCAGTACTTC.

This clonotype was counted only a few times. This could be a read error, since a much larger clone is one nucleotide away. The chain has TRBV20-1 and TRBJ1-5; possible D gene TRBD1, 6 bases. V was cut by 3 bases and J by 3 bases, with 12 bases left in between. This CDR3 region has 14 residues. CDR1 is DFQATT and CDR2 is SNEGSKA in the germline V gene (reference sequence). The CDR3 here is CSASMGGPNQPQHF. CDR3 DNA: TGCAGTGCTAGTATGGGGGGCCCCAATCAGCCCCAGCATTTT.

At least ten counts were recorded for this clonotype. The rearrangement links TRBV5-1 to TRBJ2-7; tentatively, D is TRBD2 (5 bases). Germline lookup yields CDR1 SGHRS and CDR2 YFSETQ. Trimming took 2 bases from V and 2 from J, leaving 8 bases between them. This CDR3 is built from 13 residues. The CDR3 DNA reads TGCGCCAGCAGCTTCGGGGAGCCCTACGAGCAGTACTTC. Its protein product is CASSFGEPYEQYF.